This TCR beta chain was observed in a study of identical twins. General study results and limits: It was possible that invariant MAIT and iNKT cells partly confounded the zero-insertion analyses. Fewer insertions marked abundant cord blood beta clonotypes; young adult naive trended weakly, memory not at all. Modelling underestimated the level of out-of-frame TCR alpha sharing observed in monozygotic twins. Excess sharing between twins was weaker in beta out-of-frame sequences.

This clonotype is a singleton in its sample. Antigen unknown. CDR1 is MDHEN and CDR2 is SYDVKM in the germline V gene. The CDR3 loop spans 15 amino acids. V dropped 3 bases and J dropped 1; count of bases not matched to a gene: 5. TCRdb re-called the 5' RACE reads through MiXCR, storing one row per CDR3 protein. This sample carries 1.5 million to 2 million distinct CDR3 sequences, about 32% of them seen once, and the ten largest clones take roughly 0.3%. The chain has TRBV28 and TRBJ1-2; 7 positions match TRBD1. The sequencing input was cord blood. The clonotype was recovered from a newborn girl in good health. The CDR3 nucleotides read TGTGCCAGCAGTTTTCGAGGGGGCCTTAACTATGGCTACACCTTC. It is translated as CASSFRGGLNYGYTF.